Presented here are 6 T cell receptor beta chains from one specimen sequenced in a study of molecular identifiers for immune sequencing clone quantification. TCRdb re-called the PCR reads with MiXCR, one entry per CDR3 protein. This table holds fewer than 100,000 distinct CDR3 sequences, over 20% found once. Sequencing was performed on naive CD8+ T cells from blood, with Jurkat cell RNA spiked in. Subset indicated: FACS-sorted CD8+CD4-CCR7+CD45RA+ naive T cells. Every receptor here comes from a human donor in good health. Some libraries in this study had Jurkat cell RNA spiked in.

This clonotype occurred many times. The V gene is TRBV5-4, the J gene TRBJ2-3, with a weak D call TRBD2 (7 bases). Trimming cost V 0 bases and J 4 bases, with 9 bases left between them. Germline CDR1 SGHNT, CDR2 YYREEE (reference sequence). The CDR3 runs to 14 residues. CDR3 residues: CASSLGEGADTQYF. In nucleotides, the CDR3 is TGTGCCAGCAGCTTGGGGGAGGGGGCAGATACGCAGTATTTT.

This clonotype was counted many times. The rearrangement joins TRBV6-1 to TRBJ2-5; weak D call: TRBD1 (6 bases). The CDR3 has 16 amino acids. Trimming pared 4 bases from V and 2 bases from J, leaving 17 bases between. Germline V gene data show CDR1 as MNHNS and CDR2 as SASEGT. CDR3 loop: CASSVDWGTNQETQYF. DNA of the CDR3: TGTGCCAGCAGTGTGGATTGGGGGACAAATCAAGAGACCCAGTACTTC.

This chain links TRBV28 with TRBJ2-7; TRBD1 might be the D (6 bases). Looked up from germline, CDR1 is MDHEN and CDR2 is SYDVKM. Trimming pared 5 bases from V and 6 bases from J, leaving 23 bases between. The CDR3 contains 16 residues. The CDR3 region is CASSDRDTQNWGEQYF. CDR3 DNA: TGTGCCAGCAGTGACCGGGACACGCAAAACTGGGGCGAGCAGTACTTC. The full variable domain, in which reference TRBV28 and TRBJ2-7 provide the parts outside the CDR3, is DVKVTQSSRYLVKRTGEKVFLECVQDMDHENMFWYRQDPGLGLRLIYFSYDVKMKEKGDIPEGYSVSREKKERFSLILESASTNQTSMYLCASSDRDTQNWGEQYFGPGTRLTVT.

In this sample, this clonotype turned up many times. V and J are TRBV27 and TRBJ1-6, with D perhaps TRBD1 (6 bases). This CDR3 region has 13 residues. CDR1 is MNHEY and CDR2 is SMNVEV in the germline V gene (reference sequence). The ends were cut back, 2 bases at V and 10 bases at J, with 9 bases in the middle. The CDR3 bases are TGTGCCAGCAGTTTAGGGCAGGGGTCACCCCTCCACTTT. It yields the protein CASSLGQGSPLHF.

This clonotype was observed many times. The chain recombines TRBV27 with TRBJ1-5; D possibly corresponds to TRBD1 (6 bases). CDR1 and CDR2 from the germline V gene are MNHEY and SMNVEV (reference sequence). This CDR3 is built from 14 residues. Trimming removed 5 bases at V and 6 bases at J, with 14 bases between. The CDR3 is CASSPQTGFQPQHF. CDR3 DNA: TGTGCCAGCAGTCCTCAAACAGGGTTTCAGCCCCAGCATTTT.

The table lists this clonotype with many counts. The genes are TRBV7-3 and TRBJ2-3; D remains ambiguous. Germline loops: CDR1 SGHTA, CDR2 FQGTGA. The CDR3 is made up of 13 amino acids. Trimming took off 5 bases at V and 0 bases at J, with 6 bases between the two ends. The CDR3 sequence is CASSPESTDTQYF. Written as DNA, the CDR3 is TGTGCCAGCAGCCCAGAGAGCACAGATACGCAGTATTTT.